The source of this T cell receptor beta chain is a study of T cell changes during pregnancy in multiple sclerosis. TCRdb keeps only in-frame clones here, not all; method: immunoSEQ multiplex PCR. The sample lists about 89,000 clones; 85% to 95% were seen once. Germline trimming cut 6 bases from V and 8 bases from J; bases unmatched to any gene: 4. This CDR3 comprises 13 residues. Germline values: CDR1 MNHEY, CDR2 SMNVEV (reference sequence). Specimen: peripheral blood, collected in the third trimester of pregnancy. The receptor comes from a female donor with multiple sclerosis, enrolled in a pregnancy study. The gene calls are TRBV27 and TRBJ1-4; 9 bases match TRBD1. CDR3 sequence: CASSGQGREKLFF. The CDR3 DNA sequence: TGTGCCAGCAGCGGACAGGGGAGGGAAAAACTGTTTTTT.